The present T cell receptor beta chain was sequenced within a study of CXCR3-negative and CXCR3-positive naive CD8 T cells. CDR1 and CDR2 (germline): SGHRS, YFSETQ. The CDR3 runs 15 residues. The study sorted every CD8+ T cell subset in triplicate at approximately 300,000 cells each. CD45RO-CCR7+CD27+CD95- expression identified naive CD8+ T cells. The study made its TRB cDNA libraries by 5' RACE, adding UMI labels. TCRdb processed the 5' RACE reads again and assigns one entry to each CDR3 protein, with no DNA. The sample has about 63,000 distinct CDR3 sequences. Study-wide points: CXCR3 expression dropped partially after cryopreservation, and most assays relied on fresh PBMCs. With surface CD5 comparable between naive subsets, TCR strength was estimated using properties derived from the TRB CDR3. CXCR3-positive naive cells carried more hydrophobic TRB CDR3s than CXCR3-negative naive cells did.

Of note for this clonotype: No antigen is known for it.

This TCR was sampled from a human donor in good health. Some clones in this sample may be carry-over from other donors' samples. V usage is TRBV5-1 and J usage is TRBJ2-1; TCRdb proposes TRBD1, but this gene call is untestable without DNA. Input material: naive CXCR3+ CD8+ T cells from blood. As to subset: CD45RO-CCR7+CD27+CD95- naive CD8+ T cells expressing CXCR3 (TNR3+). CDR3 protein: CASSLVGQIYNEQFF.